This TCR beta chain stems from a study of blood T cell repertoires in COVID-19. Study-level information: Donors in the United States, Italy and Spain gave samples during acute or convalescent COVID-19. PBMCs, B-cell-depleted T cells, or T cells provided the cDNA or gDNA that made up the material.

Authors' methods: Researchers report that nucleated cell counts were estimated from reference gene primer amplification. Only in-frame clones appear in the TCRdb table, and some are missing; sequencing was by immunoSEQ multiplex PCR. That table is the source of V, J and clone size, and D and trimming were worked out from the DNA. The top ten hold approximately 9.9% of the sample, which has about 98,000 clones, more than 75% seen once. Trimming at V came to 0 bases and at J to 6 bases, leaving 9 bases not matched to a gene. The CDR3 covers 16 residues. The germline V gene encodes CDR1 SGHDT and CDR2 YYEEEE.

The clonotype comes from a man aged 60 to 75 with active or convalescent COVID-19. The genes are TRBV5-6 and TRBJ2-1; 7 bases agree with TRBD2. Sequenced input: peripheral blood. CDR3: CASSLVTGGVGNEQFF. The CDR3 nucleotides are TGTGCCAGCAGCTTGGTCACGGGGGGAGTCGGCAATGAGCAGTTCTTC.